This T cell receptor (beta chain) was recovered during a study of blood T cell repertoires in COVID-19. Study background: Sites across the United States, Italy and Spain contributed samples from acute and convalescent COVID-19. PBMCs, B-cell-depleted T cells, or T cells provided the cDNA or gDNA that made up the material.

Original data processing: Reference gene primers were amplified, and this amplification served to estimate nucleated cell counts. Sequenced by immunoSEQ multiplex PCR; TCRdb stores in-frame clones only, minus some. V, J and clone size derive from that table, while D and trimming were established from the DNA sequence. The top ten hold about 14% of the sample, which has about 79,000 clones, around 89% seen once. The CDR3 consists of 15 residues. The V gene end was trimmed by 4 bases and the J gene end by 10 bases; junction bases not matched to a gene: 12. Germline CDR1 is MNHEY and CDR2 is SVGAGI. This clonotype originated in a man in his 70s with active or convalescent COVID-19. What was sequenced was peripheral blood. This rearrangement joins TRBV6-5 to TRBJ1-1; 10 bases map to TRBD1. CDR3 nucleotide sequence: TGTGCCAGCAGTTGGGCCGGGGGGACAGGGGACACAGCTTTCTTT. Translation: CASSWAGGTGDTAFF.